Listed below are T cell receptor beta chains from one sample, sequenced in a study of identical twins. From the 5' RACE reads, TCRdb called clonotypes with MiXCR, one entry per CDR3 protein. The data hold roughly 470,000 distinct CDR3 sequences, with 14% observed a single time. These data were also reused for a study on yellow fever vaccine responses in identical twins.

Source material: CD4+ T cells sorted from blood. The receptors derive from a woman younger than 30 in good health. The CDR3 runs from the conserved cysteine through the conserved F or W. The D gene is left open where the match is weak. Rows give clone size only sometimes, using once, few, many, or a class for an expanded clone.

clone size,V gene,D gene,J gene,CDR3 protein,CDR3 DNA
NA,TRBV12-3/TRBV12-4,TRBD1,TRBJ2-7,CASCPTGTGLLAPDEQYF,TGTGCCAGCTGTCCCACCGGGACAGGGCTGCTCGCTCCTGACGAGCAGTACTTC
few,TRBV10-2,NA,TRBJ2-7,CASNQQGSSYEQYF,TGCGCCAGCAATCAACAGGGATCCTCCTACGAGCAGTACTTC
few,TRBV12-3/TRBV12-4,TRBD2,TRBJ2-1,CASSLAGVNNEQFF,TGTGCCAGCAGTTTGGCGGGGGTAAACAATGAGCAGTTCTTC
few,TRBV10-3,NA,TRBJ2-6,CAISESNPGANVLTF,TGTGCCATCAGTGAGTCCAATCCTGGGGCCAACGTCCTGACTTTC
few,TRBV20-1,NA,TRBJ2-1,CSARVGVWAYNEQFF,TGCAGTGCTAGAGTTGGCGTTTGGGCTTACAATGAGCAGTTCTTC
NA,TRBV20-1,TRBD1,TRBJ1-1,CRGDRLNTEAFF,TGCAGGGGGGACAGGCTGAACACTGAAGCTTTCTTT
few,TRBV28,TRBD1,TRBJ2-1,CASGTDTYNEQFF,TGTGCCAGCGGGACAGATACCTACAATGAGCAGTTCTTC
NA,TRBV9,NA,TRBJ2-3,CASSGWGSGESATQYF,TGTGCCAGCAGCGGGTGGGGTTCGGGAGAGTCAGCTACGCAGTATTTT
NA,TRBV2,TRBD1,TRBJ2-7,CASRVDRGVYEQYF,TGTGCCAGCAGGGTAGACAGGGGGGTCTACGAGCAGTACTTC
NA,TRBV4-3,NA,TRBJ2-7,CASSQDLVISREQYF,TGCGCCAGCAGCCAAGATCTCGTAATTTCTCGCGAGCAGTACTTC
NA,TRBV3-1,NA,TRBJ2-1,CASSQGPGMVGEQFF,TGTGCCAGCAGCCAAGGGCCAGGTATGGTAGGTGAGCAGTTCTTC
few,TRBV7-3,NA,TRBJ2-3,CASSLGPSSTDTQYF,TGTGCCAGCAGCTTAGGCCCTTCTAGCACAGATACGCAGTATTTT
NA,TRBV6-1,NA,TRBJ1-2,CASSVRPNYGYTF,TGTGCCAGCAGTGTGAGACCTAACTATGGCTACACCTTC
few,TRBV5-1,NA,TRBJ2-1,CASSLVGRTGEEQFF,TGCGCCAGCAGCTTGGTAGGGCGCACTGGGGAGGAGCAGTTCTTC
few,TRBV5-6,NA,TRBJ2-2,CASSLVPQGRELFF,TGTGCCAGCAGCTTGGTCCCCCAGGGAAGGGAGCTGTTTTTT
NA,TRBV6-1,NA,TRBJ2-1,CASSEAGSGNEQFF,TGTGCCAGCAGTGAAGCGGGTAGCGGCAATGAGCAGTTCTTC